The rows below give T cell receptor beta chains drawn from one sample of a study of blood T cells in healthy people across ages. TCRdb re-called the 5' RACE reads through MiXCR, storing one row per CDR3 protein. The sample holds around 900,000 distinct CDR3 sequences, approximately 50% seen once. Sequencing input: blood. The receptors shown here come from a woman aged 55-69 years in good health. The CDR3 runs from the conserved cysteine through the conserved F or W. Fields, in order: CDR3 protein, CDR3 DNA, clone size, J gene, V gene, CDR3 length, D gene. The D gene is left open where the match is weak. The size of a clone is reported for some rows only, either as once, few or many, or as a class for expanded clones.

CDR3aa: CASRGSSAWGGEQFF
CDR3nt: TGTGCCAGCAGGGGTAGCTCAGCCTGGGGCGGTGAGCAGTTCTTC
abundance: once
j_gene: TRBJ2-1
v_gene: TRBV27
len: 15
d_gene: -

CDR3aa: CASSQVPEAGDEQYF
CDR3nt: TGTGCCAGCAGCCAAGTCCCTGAAGCGGGAGACGAGCAGTACTTC
abundance: few
j_gene: TRBJ2-7
v_gene: TRBV4-2
len: 15
d_gene: TRBD2

CDR3aa: CASSPPDPPGLAQETQYF
CDR3nt: TGTGCCAGCAGCCCTCCAGACCCACCGGGACTAGCTCAAGAGACCCAGTACTTC
abundance: -
j_gene: TRBJ2-5
v_gene: TRBV3-1
len: 18
d_gene: TRBD2

CDR3aa: CSGGNPEQYF
CDR3nt: TGCAGCGGGGGGAATCCGGAGCAGTACTTC
abundance: few
j_gene: TRBJ2-5
v_gene: TRBV29-1
len: 10
d_gene: -

CDR3aa: CASRRLAGGPFYNEQFF
CDR3nt: TGTGCCAGCAGACGACTAGCGGGAGGGCCGTTCTACAATGAGCAGTTCTTC
abundance: -
j_gene: TRBJ2-1
v_gene: TRBV28
len: 17
d_gene: TRBD2

CDR3aa: CASSPRDRMHGYTF
CDR3nt: TGTGCCAGCTCACCAAGGGACAGGATGCATGGCTACACCTTC
abundance: -
j_gene: TRBJ1-2
v_gene: TRBV18
len: 14
d_gene: TRBD1

CDR3aa: CSARRSGGSYNEQFF
CDR3nt: TGCAGTGCCCGGAGGTCCGGGGGCTCCTACAATGAGCAGTTCTTC
abundance: -
j_gene: TRBJ2-1
v_gene: TRBV20-1
len: 15
d_gene: -

CDR3aa: CSAYGQVQETQYF
CDR3nt: TGCAGTGCCTATGGACAGGTCCAAGAGACCCAGTACTTC
abundance: -
j_gene: TRBJ2-5
v_gene: TRBV20-1
len: 13
d_gene: TRBD1

CDR3aa: CASSLTGEPRETQYF
CDR3nt: TGCGCCAGCAGCTTGACAGGGGAACCTCGAGAGACCCAGTACTTC
abundance: -
j_gene: TRBJ2-5
v_gene: TRBV5-1
len: 15
d_gene: TRBD1

CDR3aa: CASSSNGLAGGMGQETQYF
CDR3nt: TGCGCCAGCAGCTCAAACGGACTAGCGGGAGGAATGGGGCAAGAGACCCAGTACTTC
abundance: -
j_gene: TRBJ2-5
v_gene: TRBV4-1
len: 19
d_gene: TRBD2

CDR3aa: CASSHGDRENSPLHF
CDR3nt: TGTGCCAGCAGCCATGGGGACAGAGAAAATTCACCCCTCCACTTT
abundance: once
j_gene: TRBJ1-6
v_gene: TRBV3-1
len: 15
d_gene: TRBD1

CDR3aa: CAWSNGWYEQYF
CDR3nt: TGTGCCTGGAGTAACGGGTGGTACGAGCAGTACTTC
abundance: -
j_gene: TRBJ2-7
v_gene: TRBV30
len: 12
d_gene: -

CDR3aa: CASSLSGGGISYEQYF
CDR3nt: TGTGCCAGCAGTTTGTCAGGGGGAGGTATCTCCTACGAGCAGTACTTC
abundance: -
j_gene: TRBJ2-7
v_gene: TRBV27
len: 16
d_gene: -

CDR3aa: CASSPSGVSPLHF
CDR3nt: TGTGCCAGCAGTCCCTCTGGGGTTTCACCCCTCCACTTT
abundance: few
j_gene: TRBJ1-6
v_gene: TRBV28
len: 13
d_gene: -

CDR3aa: CASRFSGTGVSIDTQYF
CDR3nt: TGTGCCAGCAGATTTTCGGGGACAGGGGTGAGCATAGATACGCAGTATTTT
abundance: -
j_gene: TRBJ2-3
v_gene: TRBV12-3/TRBV12-4
len: 17
d_gene: TRBD1

CDR3aa: CASSSPRGLNYGYTF
CDR3nt: TGTGCCAGCAGCTCACCGAGGGGACTTAACTATGGCTACACCTTC
abundance: -
j_gene: TRBJ1-2
v_gene: TRBV7-2
len: 15
d_gene: -

CDR3aa: CASGGNRWGPKNIQYF
CDR3nt: TGTGCCAGCGGAGGGAACAGGTGGGGGCCCAAAAACATTCAGTACTTC
abundance: few
j_gene: TRBJ2-4
v_gene: TRBV12-3/TRBV12-4
len: 16
d_gene: -

CDR3aa: CASNRLAGRNEQFF
CDR3nt: TGTGCCAGCAACCGGCTAGCGGGAAGGAATGAGCAGTTCTTC
abundance: few
j_gene: TRBJ2-1
v_gene: TRBV28
len: 14
d_gene: TRBD2

CDR3aa: CARVKVKGGVYEQYF
CDR3nt: TGTGCCAGGGTAAAGGTGAAGGGTGGTGTCTACGAGCAGTACTTC
abundance: few
j_gene: TRBJ2-7
v_gene: TRBV27
len: 15
d_gene: -

CDR3aa: CASSVTSGKVDTQYF
CDR3nt: TGTGCCAGCAGTGTGACTAGCGGGAAGGTCGATACGCAGTATTTT
abundance: -
j_gene: TRBJ2-3
v_gene: TRBV9
len: 15
d_gene: TRBD2

CDR3aa: CATSDTGTDSGQPQHF
CDR3nt: TGTGCCACCAGTGATACCGGGACGGACTCAGGGCAGCCCCAGCATTTT
abundance: -
j_gene: TRBJ1-5
v_gene: TRBV24-1
len: 16
d_gene: -

CDR3aa: CASSLQGGTSTDTQYF
CDR3nt: TGCGCCAGCAGCCTCCAGGGCGGGACGAGCACAGATACGCAGTATTTT
abundance: few
j_gene: TRBJ2-3
v_gene: TRBV4-1
len: 16
d_gene: -

CDR3aa: CASSNFEGAKNIQYF
CDR3nt: TGTGCCAGCAGTAATTTTGAGGGGGCCAAAAACATTCAGTACTTC
abundance: few
j_gene: TRBJ2-4
v_gene: TRBV12-3/TRBV12-4
len: 15
d_gene: -

CDR3aa: CASSPPGQGGQNEKLFF
CDR3nt: TGTGCCAGCAGCCCGCCGGGACAGGGAGGCCAAAATGAAAAACTGTTTTTT
abundance: -
j_gene: TRBJ1-4
v_gene: TRBV7-6
len: 17
d_gene: TRBD1

CDR3aa: CASRLGLAGLRDTQYF
CDR3nt: TGTGCCAGCAGGTTAGGACTAGCGGGGTTGAGAGATACGCAGTATTTT
abundance: -
j_gene: TRBJ2-3
v_gene: TRBV12-3/TRBV12-4
len: 16
d_gene: TRBD2

CDR3aa: CASSRTYRQYF
CDR3nt: TGTGCCAGCAGTCGGACCTATCGGCAGTACTTC
abundance: -
j_gene: TRBJ2-5
v_gene: TRBV28
len: 11
d_gene: -

CDR3aa: CASSNSGTGPYEQYF
CDR3nt: TGCGCCAGCAGCAACTCTGGGACAGGACCCTACGAGCAGTACTTC
abundance: -
j_gene: TRBJ2-7
v_gene: TRBV5-1
len: 15
d_gene: TRBD1

CDR3aa: CASSQDPNRGRSGYTF
CDR3nt: TGCGCCAGCAGCCAAGATCCTAACAGGGGACGGAGCGGCTACACCTTC
abundance: few
j_gene: TRBJ1-2
v_gene: TRBV4-3
len: 16
d_gene: TRBD1

CDR3aa: CSARVDGLAGYNEQFF
CDR3nt: TGCAGTGCTAGAGTAGATGGACTAGCGGGGTACAATGAGCAGTTCTTC
abundance: -
j_gene: TRBJ2-1
v_gene: TRBV20-1
len: 16
d_gene: TRBD2

CDR3aa: CASSQWGQVERNEKLFF
CDR3nt: TGCGCCAGCAGCCAATGGGGACAGGTAGAGAGGAATGAAAAACTGTTTTTT
abundance: few
j_gene: TRBJ1-4
v_gene: TRBV4-1
len: 17
d_gene: TRBD1

CDR3aa: CASREGALAGGGGETQYF
CDR3nt: TGTGCCAGCAGAGAAGGTGCACTAGCGGGAGGCGGGGGGGAGACCCAGTACTTC
abundance: -
j_gene: TRBJ2-5
v_gene: TRBV3-1
len: 18
d_gene: TRBD2

CDR3aa: CAWETGNTEAFF
CDR3nt: TGTGCCTGGGAAACAGGAAACACTGAAGCTTTCTTT
abundance: -
j_gene: TRBJ1-1
v_gene: TRBV30
len: 12
d_gene: -

CDR3aa: CSARDRGLAGEQYF
CDR3nt: TGCAGTGCTAGAGATCGGGGACTAGCGGGGGAGCAGTACTTC
abundance: few
j_gene: TRBJ2-5
v_gene: TRBV20-1
len: 14
d_gene: TRBD2

CDR3aa: CASRNPQGSYIQYF
CDR3nt: TGTGCCAGCAGGAATCCACAGGGGTCGTACATTCAGTACTTC
abundance: -
j_gene: TRBJ2-4
v_gene: TRBV5-8
len: 14
d_gene: TRBD1

CDR3aa: CASSLEPRDYGYTF
CDR3nt: TGCGCCAGCAGCTTGGAGCCCAGGGACTATGGCTACACCTTC
abundance: -
j_gene: TRBJ1-2
v_gene: TRBV5-1
len: 14
d_gene: -

CDR3aa: CAIRRESNTDTQYF
CDR3nt: TGTGCCATAAGGCGGGAGAGCAACACAGATACGCAGTATTTT
abundance: -
j_gene: TRBJ2-3
v_gene: TRBV10-3
len: 14
d_gene: TRBD2

CDR3aa: CASRATGVGEKLFF
CDR3nt: TGCGCCAGCAGAGCTACAGGGGTAGGTGAAAAACTGTTTTTT
abundance: -
j_gene: TRBJ1-4
v_gene: TRBV4-1
len: 14
d_gene: TRBD1

CDR3aa: CASSRGLDTGTDTQYF
CDR3nt: TGTGCCAGCAGCAGGGGGCTTGACACTGGCACAGATACGCAGTATTTT
abundance: -
j_gene: TRBJ2-3
v_gene: TRBV27
len: 16
d_gene: TRBD1

CDR3aa: CATSDPLAAYNEQFF
CDR3nt: TGTGCCACCAGTGATCCACTAGCGGCCTACAATGAGCAGTTCTTC
abundance: -
j_gene: TRBJ2-1
v_gene: TRBV24-1
len: 15
d_gene: TRBD2

CDR3aa: CASSLSGGTQETQYF
CDR3nt: TGTGCCAGCAGCTTATCGGGCGGGACCCAAGAGACCCAGTACTTC
abundance: few
j_gene: TRBJ2-5
v_gene: TRBV7-9
len: 15
d_gene: -